This T cell receptor (beta chain) stems from a study of tumor-infiltrating lymphocytes in localized non-small cell lung cancer (dated by TCRdb to about 2021). About the study as a whole: The cohort covered several histologies, both smokers and never-smokers, and patients whose samples were collected after neoadjuvant chemotherapy. From each patient came resected tumor tissue plus uninvolved lung tissue from that same patient, and the uninvolved lung tissue was described as non-adjacent to the tumor. The paired tumor versus uninvolved lung comparison of immunoSEQ T-cell fraction included a few dozen patients. In total, the ICON cohort consisted of approximately 160 surgical patients with localized non-small cell lung cancer who had their tumors resected. The same patients underwent several integrated assays, with TCR sequencing performed together with flow cytometry, multiplex immunofluorescence, RNA-seq, exome sequencing and proteomics. The investigation overall reported the following: Assay coverage differed among patients according to how much tissue was available, so only a subset of the cohort had TCR sequencing. Because different assays used different pieces of the same tissue, intratumor heterogeneity could not be separated from technical variation. TCRbeta sequencing supported higher T cell infiltration in tumors than in uninvolved lung tissue, consistent with immunofluorescence CD3 counts. TCR-derived T-cell fraction did not differ between the flow cytometry-defined immunotypes IM1 (good prognosis) and IM2 (poor prognosis).

The T-cell fraction in tumor and uninvolved lung tissue was obtained from TCR sequencing using the immunoSEQ assay. The authors' analysis ran thus. For survival analysis, patients were divided into high (upper tertile) and low (lower two tertiles) T-cell fraction groups, which were compared by log-rank test. Paired tumor versus uninvolved lung differences in T-cell fraction were tested with a signed-rank test. TCRdb stores this immuneACCESS table with in-frame sequences only. Part of the clones is absent; in the studies checked, under half of the shortfall reflects unresolved V genes, and no reason is known for the rest. V and J calls plus clone size are reproduced from that table; the DNA served to infer D and trimming. The table for this sample lists about 8,900 clones; 65% to 80% of them were counted only once. The top ten clonotypes cover approximately 8.8% of the sample. Enrollment in ICON was initiated in the first half of 2016, and the last patient was enrolled in 2018. Fresh tumor and matched uninvolved tissue for in-depth immune analyses, including TCR sequencing, were collected from a subcohort of about 77 patients. DNA for TCR sequencing was isolated from bulk tissue, and no cell sorting was done.

A remark on this clone: Its specific antigen is unknown. It has no much larger one-base neighbor in the sample; base qualities were not kept.

Sequenced material: uninvolved lung tissue not adjacent to the tumor. This sequence originates from a human donor with non-small cell lung cancer.

CDR3 sequence: CASGNQNYGYTF. The nucleotides are TGTGCCAGCGGTAATCAGAACTATGGCTACACCTTC. This chain joins TRBV11-3 to TRBJ1-2; no D segment can be confidently identified. CDR1 and CDR2 are drawn from the germline V gene: SGHNT, YENEEA. A distance of 9 bases separates the germline ends of V and J, which lose 8 bases and 2 bases respectively. The CDR3 spans 12 residues, from the cysteine through the phenylalanine. Kept here is only the CDR3 DNA, which spans 36 bases and is read in frame from base 1.